This TCR beta chain was retrieved from a study of vaccination and CD4 T cells after COVID-19. General study results and limits: Relatively few convalescent patients and no early post-infection timepoints were analyzed.

The V gene lost 5 bases and the J gene lost 2 bases, with 12 bases spanning the gap. CDR1 is SEHNR, CDR2 FQNEAQ, per germline (reference sequence). The CDR3 runs to 14 residues. Documented treatment: roughly 11-day PBMC culture with coronavirus spike peptide pools or control peptides (ViraFEST assay). Before Alpha, Beta and Delta appeared in the US, convalescents tested positive (March–December 2020). Sequenced with the Oncomine TCR Beta short-read assay was DNA taken from cultured CD4+ T cells. TCRdb processed the PCR reads anew with MiXCR; each CDR3 protein has one entry. The sample shows about 20,000 distinct CDR3 sequences, approximately 61% of them seen only once. This clonotype showed up just a few times. The antigen is unknown.

The receptor was derived from a human donor who had recovered from COVID-19. The sequenced sample was CD4+ T cells from blood, cultured in vitro. The V gene is TRBV7-9, the J gene TRBJ1-1; D not resolved. The CDR3 nucleotides read TGTGCCAGCAGCCTGGGGTTCTCCAACACTGAAGCTTTCTTT. This encodes CASSLGFSNTEAFF.